Presented here are 22 T cell receptor beta chains from one specimen sequenced in a study of neoadjuvant anti-PD-1 for oral cavity cancer. The method was immunoSEQ multiplex PCR; TCRdb's version includes in-frame clones alone and lacks a portion of them. The sample lists roughly 6,700 clones, about 78% occurring once. Source: PBMCs, taken before nivolumab (anti-PD-1) treatment. The receptors come from a person between 40 and 79 years old with oral cavity squamous cell carcinoma.

This clone came up once. The J gene is TRBJ1-5, the V gene TRBV7-2, with D hard to call. V was shortened by 6 bases and J by 8 bases, with 14 bases between the two germline ends. The length of the CDR3 is 13 residues. Germline V gene sequence: CDR1 SGHTA, CDR2 FQGNSA. CDR3 residues: CASRPDMIEPQHF. The CDR3 region has the DNA TGTGCCAGCAGACCTGACATGATCGAGCCCCAGCATTTT.

The chain is built from TRBV30 and TRBJ2-7; D possibly corresponds to TRBD1 (5 bases). The V and J ends lost 7 bases and 4 bases respectively, with 17 bases between them. In germline, CDR1 is GTSNPN, CDR2 SVGIG (reference sequence). The length of the CDR3 is 13 residues. The CDR3 spells CASSQVVSYEQYF. Written as DNA, the CDR3 is TGTGCCTCATCACAGGTAGTTTCATACGAGCAGTACTTC. The full variable domain, completed using reference TRBV30 and TRBJ2-7, is SQTIHQWPATLVQPVGSPLSLECTVEGTSNPNLYWYRQAAGRGLQLLFYSVGIGQISSEVPQNLSASRPQDRQFILSSKKLLLSDSGFYLCASSQVVSYEQYFGPGTRLTVT.

The CDR3 DNA follows: TGTGCCAGCAGCTTGGGGGTGAACACTGAAGCTTTCTTT. Translated, it gives CASSLGVNTEAFF. This chain joins TRBV5-4 and TRBJ1-1; D is ambiguous. Trimming removed 0 bases at V and 0 bases at J, with 3 bases between. The germline V gene encodes CDR1 SGHNT and CDR2 YYREEE (reference sequence). This CDR3 has 13 amino acids.

The chain links TRBV6-1 to TRBJ2-1, with a weak D call TRBD1 (5 bases). Trimming shortened V by 10 bases and J by 7 bases, and 17 bases separated the two germline ends. Germline CDR1 MNHNS, CDR2 SASEGT. The CDR3 covers 13 residues. CDR3: CAIEAGSWNEQFF. The CDR3 DNA follows: TGTGCCATCGAGGCAGGGTCCTGGAATGAGCAGTTCTTC.

This clone came up once. V is TRBV6-5 and J is TRBJ1-1; 7 nucleotides agree with TRBD1. Trimming took 2 bases from V and 1 from J; bases not matched to a gene: 4. Per the germline V gene, CDR1 is MNHEY and CDR2 is SVGAGI. The CDR3 runs to 15 residues. CDR3 bases: TGTGCCAGCAGTTACGGGGGACAGCCGAACACTGAAGCTTTCTTT. Its translation: CASSYGGQPNTEAFF.

The chain has TRBV6-1 and TRBJ2-7; D not certain. The CDR3 has 13 amino acids. The ends were cut back, 1 base at V and 6 bases at J, with 10 bases in the middle. In germline, CDR1 is MNHNS, CDR2 SASEGT. The chain's CDR3 is CASSEGLDGEQYF. The CDR3, as DNA: TGTGCCAGCAGTGAAGGGCTCGACGGCGAGCAGTACTTC.

The chain employs TRBV5-8 and TRBJ2-1; D gene uncertain. The CDR3 length is 14 residues. With 2 bases removed from V and 7 bases from J, the gap between germline ends came to 13 bases. Germline V gives CDR1 SGHTS, CDR2 YDEGEE. For the CDR3, the DNA is TGTGCCAGCAGCTTTGGGCTCCGTGCGAATGAGCAGTTCTTC. It encodes CASSFGLRANEQFF.

This clone came up a few times. The chain carries TRBV5-4 and TRBJ1-5; TRBD1 matches 9 bases. Trimming cost V 4 bases and J 5 bases; bases outside gene matches: 4. The CDR3 is 14 amino acids. Looked up from germline, CDR1 is SGHNT and CDR2 is YYREEE (reference sequence). The CDR3 loop is CASSGGQGDQPQHF. Here the CDR3 DNA reads TGTGCCAGCAGCGGGGGACAGGGCGATCAGCCCCAGCATTTT.

The chain combines TRBV5-1 with TRBJ2-5, with TRBD2 as a possible D gene (6 bases). CDR1 and CDR2 from the germline V gene are SGHRS and YFSETQ. There are 13 residues in the CDR3. Trimming removed 2 bases from V and 3 bases from J, with 8 bases in between. This CDR3 is CASSFGGEETQYF. The CDR3 DNA sequence: TGCGCCAGCAGCTTCGGAGGGGAAGAGACCCAGTACTTC.

J is TRBJ2-3 and V is TRBV11-3, with D possibly TRBD1 on 5 matching bases. The CDR3 consists of 13 residues. Germline CDR1 reads SGHNT; CDR2 reads YENEEA. With 0 bases removed from V and 6 bases from J, the gap between germline ends came to 7 bases. In DNA, the CDR3 is TGTGCCAGCAGCTTAGAAAAGGGGGATACGCAGTATTTT. Encoded protein: CASSLEKGDTQYF.

The chain employs TRBV11-2 and TRBJ1-1, with a possible D match to TRBD1 (5 bases). CDR3 size: 14 residues. Trimming removed 2 bases at V and 8 bases at J, with 15 bases between. The V gene's germline CDR1 is SGHAT and CDR2 FQNNGV. The CDR3 nucleotides are TGTGCCAGCAGCTTAAGCCCCCGGGGCCAAGAAGCTTTCTTT. This sequence encodes CASSLSPRGQEAFF.

The V and J genes are TRBV30 and TRBJ1-1, with D uncertain. Germline CDR1 is GTSNPN and CDR2 is SVGIG (reference sequence). The CDR3 loop spans 14 amino acids. V dropped 0 bases and J dropped 5 bases, with 13 bases sitting between them. In nucleotides, the CDR3 is TGTGCCTGGAGTGTGGACTCTTGGAGTACTGAAGCTTTCTTT. Amino acids: CAWSVDSWSTEAFF. Together with reference TRBV30 and TRBJ1-1, the CDR3 gives the full variable domain: SQTIHQWPATLVQPVGSPLSLECTVEGTSNPNLYWYRQAAGRGLQLLFYSVGIGQISSEVPQNLSASRPQDRQFILSSKKLLLSDSGFYLCAWSVDSWSTEAFFGQGTRLTVV.

V and J are TRBV11-2 and TRBJ1-6; D is undetermined. Trimming took 0 bases from V and 7 from J, leaving 16 bases between them. The CDR3 consists of 17 residues. Germline CDR1 and CDR2: SGHAT and FQNNGV. CDR3 sequence reads: CASSLDVAGSGNSPLHF. CDR3 nucleotides: TGTGCCAGCAGCTTAGATGTGGCTGGGTCAGGAAATTCACCCCTCCACTTT. Using reference TRBV11-2 and TRBJ1-6 for the parts outside the CDR3, the full variable domain is EAGVAQSPRYKIIEKRQSVAFWCNPISGHATLYWYQQILGQGPKLLIQFQNNGVVDDSQLPKDRFSAERLKGVDSTLKIQPAKLEDSAVYLCASSLDVAGSGNSPLHFGNGTRLTVT.

This chain joins TRBV10-2 and TRBJ2-1, with TRBD2 as a possible D gene (6 bases). Germline loops: CDR1 WSHSY, CDR2 SAAADI. Trimming left V 6 bases short and J 4 bases short, with 16 bases between. The CDR3 contains 15 residues. The CDR3 DNA sequence: TGCGCCAGCAGGGAACCTTGGGGGGTATACAATGAGCAGTTCTTC. Translated, it gives CASREPWGVYNEQFF.

This chain links TRBV19 with TRBJ1-1; no clear D gene. The CDR3 loop spans 13 amino acids. CDR1 is LNHDA, CDR2 SQIVND, per germline (reference sequence). The V end lost 3 bases, the J end lost 2 bases, and 7 bases lay between the germline ends. The CDR3 DNA sequence: TGTGCCAGTAGTATGCAAGGTAACACTGAAGCTTTCTTT. Translation: CASSMQGNTEAFF. The variable domain in full, completed from reference TRBV19 and TRBJ1-1, reads DGGITQSPKYLFRKEGQNVTLSCEQNLNHDAMYWYRQDPGQGLRLIYYSQIVNDFQKGDIAEGYSVSREKKESFPLTVTSAQKNPTAFYLCASSMQGNTEAFFGQGTRLTVV.

The chain carries TRBV5-4 and TRBJ1-1, with 7 bases that match TRBD1. The junction had 4 bases not matched to a gene; V was cut back by 4 bases and J by 1 base. From germline, CDR1 is SGHNT and CDR2 YYREEE (reference sequence). This CDR3 is built from 14 residues. The CDR3 reads CASSNRGANTEAFF. The CDR3 DNA is TGTGCCAGCAGCAACAGGGGCGCGAACACTGAAGCTTTCTTT.

CDR3 protein: CASSPSPDRGYEKLFF. In DNA, the CDR3 is TGCGCCAGCAGCCCTTCCCCGGACAGGGGGTATGAAAAACTGTTTTTT. The gene calls are TRBV5-1 and TRBJ1-4; 10 bases map to TRBD1. V shed 4 bases and J 6 bases; nucleotides not matched to a gene: 9. The CDR3 covers 16 residues. Germline lookup yields CDR1 SGHRS and CDR2 YFSETQ.

The chain has TRBV5-1 and TRBJ2-1, with 9 bases that match TRBD2. V shed 4 bases and J 7 bases; nucleotides not matched to a gene: 9. CDR1 and CDR2 from the germline V gene are SGHRS and YFSETQ. The CDR3 spans 15 residues. CDR3 nucleotides: TGCGCCAGCAGCGGCATGGGACTAGCAAGGAATGAGCAGTTCTTC. It translates to CASSGMGLARNEQFF.

The V and J genes are TRBV25-1 and TRBJ1-1; D might be TRBD1 (6 bases). The CDR3 loop spans 15 amino acids. V lost 1 base and J 2 bases, leaving 11 bases between the germline ends. Germline assignment: CDR1 MGHDK and CDR2 SYGVNS. CDR3 DNA: TGTGCCAGCAGTGAATCAAACAGGGCCAACACTGAAGCTTTCTTT. This codes for CASSESNRANTEAFF.

In DNA, the CDR3 is TGTGCCAGCGGGGGGACAGGGCGAAGGGGCTACACCTTC. Encoded protein: CASGGTGRRGYTF. This chain joins TRBV27 and TRBJ1-2, with 9 bases that match TRBD1. This CDR3 contains 13 residues. Germline V gives CDR1 MNHEY, CDR2 SMNVEV (reference sequence). V lost 8 bases, J lost 8 bases, and 9 bases stayed unmatched.

The chain is built from TRBV29-1 and TRBJ1-2, with TRBD1 matching 9 bases. Germline V CDR1 and CDR2: SQVTM, ANQGSEA. The CDR3 length is 14 residues. With 4 bases clipped from V and 3 bases from J, the junction kept 6 bases outside the gene matches. CDR3 region: CSVGRTGVDYGYTF. In nucleotides, the CDR3 is TGCAGCGTTGGACGGACAGGGGTCGACTATGGCTACACCTTC.

The V and J genes are TRBV11-2 and TRBJ2-7; no clear D gene. The CDR3 is 14 residues long. Trimming cost V 6 bases and J 0 bases, with 12 bases left between them. CDR1 is SGHAT, CDR2 FQNNGV, per germline. The CDR3 sequence is CASSQGSASYEQYF. Here the CDR3 DNA reads TGTGCCAGCAGTCAAGGGTCGGCCTCCTACGAGCAGTACTTC.